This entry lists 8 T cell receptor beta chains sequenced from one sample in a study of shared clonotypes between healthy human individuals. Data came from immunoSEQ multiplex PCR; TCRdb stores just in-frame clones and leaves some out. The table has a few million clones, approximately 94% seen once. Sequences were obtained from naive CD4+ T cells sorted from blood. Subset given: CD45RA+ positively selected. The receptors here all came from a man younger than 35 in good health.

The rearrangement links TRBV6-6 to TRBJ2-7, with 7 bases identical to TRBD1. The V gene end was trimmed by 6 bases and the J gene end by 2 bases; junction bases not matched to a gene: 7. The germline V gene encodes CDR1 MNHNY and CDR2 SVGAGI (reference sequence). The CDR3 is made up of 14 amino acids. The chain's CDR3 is CASRTRDSPYEQYF. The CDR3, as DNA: TGTGCCAGCAGGACCCGGGACAGTCCCTACGAGCAGTACTTC.

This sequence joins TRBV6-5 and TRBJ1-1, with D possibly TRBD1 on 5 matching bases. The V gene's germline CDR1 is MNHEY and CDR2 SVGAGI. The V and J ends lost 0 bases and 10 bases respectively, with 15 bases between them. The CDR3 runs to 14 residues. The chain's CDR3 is CASSYSYFSGGAFF. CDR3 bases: TGTGCCAGCAGTTACTCGTATTTTTCGGGGGGAGCTTTCTTT.

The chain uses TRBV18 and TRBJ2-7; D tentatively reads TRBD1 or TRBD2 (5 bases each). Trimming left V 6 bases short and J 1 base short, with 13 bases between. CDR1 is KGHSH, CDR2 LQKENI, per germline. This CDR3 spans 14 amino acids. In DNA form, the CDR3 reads TGTGCCAGCTCTACCGGGACCTTATCCTACGAGCAGTACTTC. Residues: CASSTGTLSYEQYF.

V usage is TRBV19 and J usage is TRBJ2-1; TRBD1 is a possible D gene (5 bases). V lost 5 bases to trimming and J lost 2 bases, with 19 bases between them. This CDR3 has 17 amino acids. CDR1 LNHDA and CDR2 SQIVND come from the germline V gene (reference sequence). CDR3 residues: CASSATDSFSPYNEQFF. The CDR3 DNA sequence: TGTGCCAGTAGTGCTACAGACAGTTTTAGCCCCTACAATGAGCAGTTCTTC.

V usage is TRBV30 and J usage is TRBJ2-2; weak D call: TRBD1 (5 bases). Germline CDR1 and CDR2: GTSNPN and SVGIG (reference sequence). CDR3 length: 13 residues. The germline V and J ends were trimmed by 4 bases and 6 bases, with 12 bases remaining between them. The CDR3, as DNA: TGTGCCTGGACAGGCAGGGCGGCCGGGGAGCTGTTTTTT. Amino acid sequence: CAWTGRAAGELFF.

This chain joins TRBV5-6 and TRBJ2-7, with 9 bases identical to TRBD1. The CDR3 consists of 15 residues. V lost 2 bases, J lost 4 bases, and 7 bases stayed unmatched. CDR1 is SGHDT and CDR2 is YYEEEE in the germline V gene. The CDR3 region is CASSFPGQGWYEQYF. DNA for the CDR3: TGTGCCAGCAGCTTTCCGGGACAGGGTTGGTACGAGCAGTACTTC.

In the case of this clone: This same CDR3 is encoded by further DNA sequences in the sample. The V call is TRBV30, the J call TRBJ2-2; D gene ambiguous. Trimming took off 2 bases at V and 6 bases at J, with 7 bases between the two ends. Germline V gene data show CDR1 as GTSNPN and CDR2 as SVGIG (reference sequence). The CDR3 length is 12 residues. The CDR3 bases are TGTGCCTGGAGTCCTCGGTCCGGGGAGCTGTTTTTT. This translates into CAWSPRSGELFF.

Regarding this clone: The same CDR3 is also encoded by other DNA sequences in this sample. CDR3 DNA: TGCAGTGCCGCTAGCACAGATACGCAGTATTTT. Protein sequence: CSAASTDTQYF. The chain employs TRBV20-1 and TRBJ2-3; D ambiguous. In germline, CDR1 is DFQATT, CDR2 SNEGSKA (reference sequence). Trimming pared 6 bases from V and 0 bases from J, leaving 4 bases between. This CDR3 spans 11 amino acids.